This record concerns one T cell receptor beta chain sequence. Its cognate antigen is unknown. This sample is part of a study of T-cell reconstitution after alpha-beta-depleted transplantation in children. A library of TCRbeta sequences, prepared with unique molecular identifiers, was generated. TCRdb itself ran the PCR reads through MiXCR, one entry per CDR3 protein. The table lists about 490,000 distinct CDR3 sequences, more than 9% of them singletons. Germline V gives CDR1 MGHDK, CDR2 SYGVNS. CDR3 length: 14 amino acids. The V end was cut by 1 base, the J end by 0 bases, with 7 bases between. Study results and limitations: Elevated TCRbeta diversity at day 60 was traced, in some patients, to surviving recipient T cells and thymic progenitors. The main origin of T-cell counts and diversity one year after transplant was newly produced T cells. Roughly two months post-transplant, alpha-beta T cells reportedly originated from several hundred graft clones that had expanded.

The sequence derives from a child under 10 years old with inherited bone marrow failure, due to receive a stem cell transplant. Material: PBMCs, obtained before TCRalphabeta/CD19-depleted stem cell transplant. The rearrangement uses TRBV25-1 and TRBJ2-7; perhaps TRBD1 as D (6 bases). CDR3 in DNA: TGTGCCAGCAGTGAATGGGGGCGCTCCTACGAGCAGTACTTC. Amino acids: CASSEWGRSYEQYF.